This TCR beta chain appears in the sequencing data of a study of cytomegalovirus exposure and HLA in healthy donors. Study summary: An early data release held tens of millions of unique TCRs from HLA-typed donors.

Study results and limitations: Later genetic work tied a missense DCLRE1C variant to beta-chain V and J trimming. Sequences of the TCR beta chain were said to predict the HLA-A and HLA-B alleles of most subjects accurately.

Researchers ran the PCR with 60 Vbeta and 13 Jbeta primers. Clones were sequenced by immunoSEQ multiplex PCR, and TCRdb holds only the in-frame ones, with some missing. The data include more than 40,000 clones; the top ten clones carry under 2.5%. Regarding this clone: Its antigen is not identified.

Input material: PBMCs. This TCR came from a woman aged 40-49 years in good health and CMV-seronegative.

CDR3 protein: CASSFAGQGDEKLFF. The DNA of the CDR3 is TGCGCCAGCAGCTTCGCGGGACAGGGGGATGAAAAACTGTTTTTT. The gene calls are TRBV4-1 and TRBJ1-4; 11 positions agree with TRBD1. Trimming took 5 bases from V and 6 from J; bases not matched to a gene: 5. The CDR3 extends over 15 amino acids. The germline V gene has CDR1 MGHRA and CDR2 YSYEKL.